This entry describes one TCR beta chain. This specimen belongs to a study of T cell responses to AZD1222 COVID-19 vaccine. The CDR3 length is 15 residues. Trimming removed 6 bases at V and 7 bases at J, with 21 bases between. Germline loops: CDR1 SGHAT, CDR2 FQDESV (reference sequence). Data came from immunoSEQ multiplex PCR; TCRdb stores just in-frame clones and leaves some out. Of about 86,000 clones listed, approximately 90% were seen once; the top ten hold 9% to 13%. Pooling of second doses given at about 4 or about 12 weeks was done. This sequence was found in an adult who received the AZD1222 COVID-19 vaccine. J is TRBJ1-1 and V is TRBV11-1, with D maybe TRBD1 (5 bases). The material was peripheral blood, obtained 28 days after the second AZD1222 dose. DNA for the CDR3: TGTGCCAGCAGACGAAACCTTCGGGGCGCCGGTGAAGCTTTCTTT. Translating gives CASRRNLRGAGEAFF. Drawing the rest from reference TRBV11-1 and TRBJ1-1, the complete variable domain is EAEVAQSPRYKITEKSQAVAFWCDPISGHATLYWYRQILGQGPELLVQFQDESVVDDSQLPKDRFSAERLKGVDSTLKIQPAELGDSAMYLCASRRNLRGAGEAFFGQGTRLTVV.